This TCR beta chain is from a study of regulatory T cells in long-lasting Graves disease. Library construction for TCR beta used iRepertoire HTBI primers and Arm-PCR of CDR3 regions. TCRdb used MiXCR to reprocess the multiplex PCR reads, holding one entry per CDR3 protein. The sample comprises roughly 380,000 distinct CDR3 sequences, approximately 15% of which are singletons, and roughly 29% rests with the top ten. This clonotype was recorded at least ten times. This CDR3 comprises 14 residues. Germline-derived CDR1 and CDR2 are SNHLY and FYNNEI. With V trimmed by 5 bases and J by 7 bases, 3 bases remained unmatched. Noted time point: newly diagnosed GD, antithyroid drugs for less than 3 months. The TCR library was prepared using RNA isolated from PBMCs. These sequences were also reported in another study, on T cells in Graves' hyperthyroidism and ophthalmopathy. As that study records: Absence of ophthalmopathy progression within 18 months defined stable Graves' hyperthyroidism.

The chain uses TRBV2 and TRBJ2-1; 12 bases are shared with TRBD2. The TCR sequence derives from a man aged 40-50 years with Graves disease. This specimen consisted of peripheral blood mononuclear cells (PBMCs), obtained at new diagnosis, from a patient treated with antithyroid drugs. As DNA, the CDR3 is TGTGCCAGCAGTAAGGGACTAGCGGGTAATGAGCAGTTCTTC. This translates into CASSKGLAGNEQFF.